This T cell receptor (beta chain) comes out of a study of lymphopenia after photon versus proton radiotherapy. Study conclusions and caveats: Oligoclonal CD8+ Temra expansion after nadir drove photon patients' diversity drop. Under photons, naive T cells and diversity fell while effector/memory populations rose. Larger post-nadir TCR diversity loss correlated inversely with survival in deceased patients.

Trimming shortened V by 3 bases and J by 4 bases, and 15 bases separated the two germline ends. Looked up from germline, CDR1 is GTSNPN and CDR2 is SVGIG (reference sequence). This CDR3 is built from 15 residues. Note on this clone: Antigen unknown.

Here immunoSEQ multiplex PCR was the method, and the copy in TCRdb shows in-frame clones only, minus some. The data hold roughly 150,000 clones, with more than 85% observed a single time. The chain recombines TRBV30 with TRBJ1-4, with a possible D match to TRBD1 (5 bases). Sequencing was performed on peripheral blood, taken from a patient treated with photon-based radiotherapy. The origin of this receptor is a man between 45 and 60 years old with gastric cancer. CDR3 amino acids: CAWSTTGGDNEKLFF. The CDR3 DNA is TGTGCCTGGAGCACCACCGGGGGGGATAATGAAAAACTGTTTTTT.